This T cell receptor (beta chain) was sequenced for a study of cytomegalovirus exposure and HLA in healthy donors. Overall study: Later analysis reported that the 110 or so validation repertoires shared the platform of the roughly 680 first-cohort repertoires.

The repertoire was sequenced with immunoSEQ multiplex PCR; TCRdb's copy has only in-frame clones and lacks some. The table has fewer than 200,000 clones, roughly 85% seen once. Trimming at V came to 7 bases and at J to 0 bases, leaving 13 bases not matched to a gene. CDR3 length: 17 amino acids. Germline V CDR1 and CDR2: SGHNT, YYREEE (reference sequence). Overall study results and limits: TCR beta chains numbering more than 150 were designated cytomegalovirus-associated.

This clone has at least ten counts. Its antigen is unknown. Sample: PBMCs. The rearrangement uses TRBV5-4 and TRBJ2-1; 7 nucleotides align to TRBD2. This receptor was taken from a young man in good health and CMV-seropositive. In nucleotides, the CDR3 is TGTGCCAGCCCAGCCCTTACGGGGGGACCCTCCTACAATGAGCAGTTCTTC. It codes for CASPALTGGPSYNEQFF.